Listed below are T cell receptor beta chains from one sample, sequenced in a study of T cell responses to AZD1222 COVID-19 vaccine. Method: immunoSEQ multiplex PCR; TCRdb's copy keeps in-frame clones and lacks some. This sample carries around 170,000 clones, around nine tenths of them seen once, and the ten largest clones take approximately 1.8%. Specimen: peripheral blood, collected 28 days after the second AZD1222 dose. Source of these receptors: an adult who received the AZD1222 COVID-19 vaccine. Each CDR3 is given with its conserved first and last residue. D genes are given only for firm matches. Rows give clone size only sometimes, using once, few, many, or a class for an expanded clone.

CDR3nt: TGTGCCAGCAGCTCTGCGAGGGTCAGGAACTATGGCTACACCTTC
CDR3aa: CASSSARVRNYGYTF
j_gene: TRBJ1-2
v_gene: TRBV5-4
abundance: .
d_gene: .

CDR3nt: TGTGCCAGCAGCTCCCCTTTCGGGGGAACAGGCACAGATACGCAGTATTTT
CDR3aa: CASSSPFGGTGTDTQYF
j_gene: TRBJ2-3
v_gene: TRBV11-3
abundance: .
d_gene: .

CDR3nt: TGTGCCAGTAGTAACGGACAGGGACGAGGCGGGGAGCTGTTTTTT
CDR3aa: CASSNGQGRGGELFF
j_gene: TRBJ2-2
v_gene: TRBV19
abundance: .
d_gene: TRBD1

CDR3nt: TGTGCCAGCAGTGCCCACCGATTCTCGAACGCCGCAAACACCATATATTTT
CDR3aa: CASSAHRFSNAANTIYF
j_gene: TRBJ1-3
v_gene: TRBV2
abundance: once
d_gene: .

CDR3nt: TGTGCCAGCGCCCCTAGCGGGAGTCGGGAGACCCAGTACTTC
CDR3aa: CASAPSGSRETQYF
j_gene: TRBJ2-5
v_gene: TRBV6-4
abundance: .
d_gene: TRBD2

CDR3nt: TGTGCCAGCAGTTGGGCAGACTATGGCTACACCTTC
CDR3aa: CASSWADYGYTF
j_gene: TRBJ1-2
v_gene: TRBV28
abundance: .
d_gene: .

CDR3nt: TGTGCCAGCAGCTTTCGGGTTGAGCAGTTCTTC
CDR3aa: CASSFRVEQFF
j_gene: TRBJ2-1
v_gene: TRBV11-2
abundance: .
d_gene: .

CDR3nt: TGTGCCAGCATCCCGAGGCAGCGGGACCGCACAGATACGCAGTATTTT
CDR3aa: CASIPRQRDRTDTQYF
j_gene: TRBJ2-3
v_gene: TRBV28
abundance: .
d_gene: TRBD2

CDR3nt: TGTGCCACCAGCAGAGCGAGTCAGGGGCCTGGAGACTACGAGCAGTACTTC
CDR3aa: CATSRASQGPGDYEQYF
j_gene: TRBJ2-7
v_gene: TRBV15
abundance: .
d_gene: .

CDR3nt: TGTGCCATTACAAAGTCGGGTTATGAAAAACTGTTTTTT
CDR3aa: CAITKSGYEKLFF
j_gene: TRBJ1-4
v_gene: TRBV2
abundance: .
d_gene: .

CDR3nt: TGTGCCAGCAGCGCGACTAGCGGGAGCCCAGATACGCAGTATTTT
CDR3aa: CASSATSGSPDTQYF
j_gene: TRBJ2-3
v_gene: TRBV9
abundance: once
d_gene: TRBD2

CDR3nt: TGTGCCAGCAGTCCCCCGGGACTAGGTTCATACGAGCAGTACTTC
CDR3aa: CASSPPGLGSYEQYF
j_gene: TRBJ2-7
v_gene: TRBV6-1
abundance: .
d_gene: TRBD2

CDR3nt: TGTGCCAGCAGCTTGACTGGGTCGACCTCTGGCTACACCTTC
CDR3aa: CASSLTGSTSGYTF
j_gene: TRBJ1-2
v_gene: TRBV5-6
abundance: .
d_gene: .

CDR3nt: TGTGCCAGTAGTATGACAGCGGCCACAACTAATGAAAAACTGTTTTTT
CDR3aa: CASSMTAATTNEKLFF
j_gene: TRBJ1-4
v_gene: TRBV19
abundance: .
d_gene: .

CDR3nt: TGCGCCAGCAGCCAAGATACGGGGACAACCCTTCTAGCCAAAAACATTCAGTACTTC
CDR3aa: CASSQDTGTTLLAKNIQYF
j_gene: TRBJ2-4
v_gene: TRBV4-1
abundance: .
d_gene: .

CDR3nt: TGTGCCAGCAGCGTAGGGATTAGGGTCGACTATGGCTACACCTTC
CDR3aa: CASSVGIRVDYGYTF
j_gene: TRBJ1-2
v_gene: TRBV9
abundance: .
d_gene: .

CDR3nt: TGTGCCTGGAGTGGACAGGACGCCTATAATTCACCCCTCCACTTT
CDR3aa: CAWSGQDAYNSPLHF
j_gene: TRBJ1-6
v_gene: TRBV30
abundance: .
d_gene: .

CDR3nt: TGTGCCAGCGGCCTGCCCCTCCCCGGGGAGCTGTTTTTT
CDR3aa: CASGLPLPGELFF
j_gene: TRBJ2-2
v_gene: TRBV6-6
abundance: .
d_gene: .

CDR3nt: TGTGCCAGCTCACCACTCTTCGGACAGGAGAGCTCCTACAATGAGCAGTTCTTC
CDR3aa: CASSPLFGQESSYNEQFF
j_gene: TRBJ2-1
v_gene: TRBV18
abundance: .
d_gene: TRBD1

CDR3nt: TGTGCCAGCAGCGTAGTAGTGGGAGGCTATGGCTACACCTTC
CDR3aa: CASSVVVGGYGYTF
j_gene: TRBJ1-2
v_gene: TRBV9
abundance: .
d_gene: .

CDR3nt: TGTGCTAGTGGTCCGGCCTACACCGGGGAGCTGTTTTTT
CDR3aa: CASGPAYTGELFF
j_gene: TRBJ2-2
v_gene: TRBV12-5
abundance: few
d_gene: .

CDR3nt: TGTGCCAGCAGCCCGGACAGTCCCTCATCCGGGGAGCTGTTTTTT
CDR3aa: CASSPDSPSSGELFF
j_gene: TRBJ2-2
v_gene: TRBV5-5
abundance: .
d_gene: .

CDR3nt: TGTGCCTGGAGACAGGGCAGCACAGATACGCAGTATTTT
CDR3aa: CAWRQGSTDTQYF
j_gene: TRBJ2-3
v_gene: TRBV30
abundance: .
d_gene: .

CDR3nt: TGTGCCAGCAGCACTTCAGGGGAAGCCTATGGCTACACCTTC
CDR3aa: CASSTSGEAYGYTF
j_gene: TRBJ1-2
v_gene: TRBV7-9
abundance: .
d_gene: .

CDR3nt: TGTGCCAGCATGGGACTAGCGGGTAACAATGAGCAGTTCTTC
CDR3aa: CASMGLAGNNEQFF
j_gene: TRBJ2-1
v_gene: TRBV27
abundance: .
d_gene: TRBD2

CDR3nt: TGTGCCAGCGGGGGACTTGGGGTCTACGAGCAGTACTTC
CDR3aa: CASGGLGVYEQYF
j_gene: TRBJ2-7
v_gene: TRBV6-5
abundance: once
d_gene: .

CDR3nt: TGCGCCAGCAGCCAAGATGTCGGGGGAGGCTCCTATAATTCACCCCTCCACTTT
CDR3aa: CASSQDVGGGSYNSPLHF
j_gene: TRBJ1-6
v_gene: TRBV4-1
abundance: .
d_gene: .

CDR3nt: TGTGCCAGCAGCTTAGAGTCCCAGGCCTCACCCCTCCACTTT
CDR3aa: CASSLESQASPLHF
j_gene: TRBJ1-6
v_gene: TRBV11-2
abundance: .
d_gene: .

CDR3nt: TGCGCCAGCAGTCGGGCCGACGGAAACACCATATATTTT
CDR3aa: CASSRADGNTIYF
j_gene: TRBJ1-3
v_gene: TRBV5-1
abundance: .
d_gene: .

CDR3nt: TGTGCCACCCGACGGGACCCCCGTGATGGCTACACCTTC
CDR3aa: CATRRDPRDGYTF
j_gene: TRBJ1-2
v_gene: TRBV2
abundance: .
d_gene: .

CDR3nt: TGTGCCAGTAGCTGGGACAGAAACAATGAGCAGTTCTTC
CDR3aa: CASSWDRNNEQFF
j_gene: TRBJ2-1
v_gene: TRBV19
abundance: .
d_gene: TRBD1

CDR3nt: TGTGCCAGCAGCCAAGGCGCCCCGAAAGGAAACACCATATATTTT
CDR3aa: CASSQGAPKGNTIYF
j_gene: TRBJ1-3
v_gene: TRBV3-1/TRBV3-2
abundance: few
d_gene: .

CDR3nt: TGTGCCAGCTACGACCGGGACAGGGGCAAACCTCGCTCCTACGAGCAGTACTTC
CDR3aa: CASYDRDRGKPRSYEQYF
j_gene: TRBJ2-7
v_gene: TRBV19
abundance: .
d_gene: TRBD1

CDR3nt: TGTGCCAGCGAGGCGGGGACAGGGCTGAACAATCAGCCCCAGCATTTT
CDR3aa: CASEAGTGLNNQPQHF
j_gene: TRBJ1-5
v_gene: TRBV6-6
abundance: .
d_gene: TRBD1

CDR3nt: TGTGCCAGCAGTCTGGGAGAACGGTACGAGCAGTACTTC
CDR3aa: CASSLGERYEQYF
j_gene: TRBJ2-7
v_gene: TRBV12-3/TRBV12-4
abundance: .
d_gene: .

CDR3nt: TGTGCCAGCAGCCACCGTACCTACGAGCAGTACTTC
CDR3aa: CASSHRTYEQYF
j_gene: TRBJ2-7
v_gene: TRBV3-1/TRBV3-2
abundance: .
d_gene: .

CDR3nt: TGTGCCAGCAGAACCGGGGCGCTAGGGTCCTACGAGCAGTACTTC
CDR3aa: CASRTGALGSYEQYF
j_gene: TRBJ2-7
v_gene: TRBV28
abundance: .
d_gene: .

CDR3nt: TGTGCCAGCAGCGTAGATCCAGGATCCTACGAGCAGTACTTC
CDR3aa: CASSVDPGSYEQYF
j_gene: TRBJ2-7
v_gene: TRBV9
abundance: .
d_gene: .

CDR3nt: TGTGCCAGCAGTCAACTAGGGGGCACAGATACGCAGTATTTT
CDR3aa: CASSQLGGTDTQYF
j_gene: TRBJ2-3
v_gene: TRBV7-3
abundance: .
d_gene: .

CDR3nt: TGTGCCAGCAGCGGACGGACGGCCGCTCGCTACGAGCAGTACTTC
CDR3aa: CASSGRTAARYEQYF
j_gene: TRBJ2-7
v_gene: TRBV9
abundance: .
d_gene: .

CDR3nt: TGTGCCAGCAGCTTACGGGGAGCAGGGATGAACACTGAAGCTTTCTTT
CDR3aa: CASSLRGAGMNTEAFF
j_gene: TRBJ1-1
v_gene: TRBV7-2
abundance: medium-sized
d_gene: .

CDR3nt: TGCGCCAGCAGCTTGGGGGGCACAGATACGCAGTATTTT
CDR3aa: CASSLGGTDTQYF
j_gene: TRBJ2-3
v_gene: TRBV5-1
abundance: .
d_gene: .

CDR3nt: TGTGCCAGCAGCTCGGGGGGGGCCAACTATGGCTACACCTTC
CDR3aa: CASSSGGANYGYTF
j_gene: TRBJ1-2
v_gene: TRBV5-4
abundance: once
d_gene: .

CDR3nt: TGTGCCAGCAGCCCCCAATTGAGGGGCAGCACAGATACGCAGTATTTT
CDR3aa: CASSPQLRGSTDTQYF
j_gene: TRBJ2-3
v_gene: TRBV9
abundance: .
d_gene: .

CDR3nt: TGTGCTAGTGGTTTGGGGCAGGGGGCCCCCACAGATACGCAGTATTTT
CDR3aa: CASGLGQGAPTDTQYF
j_gene: TRBJ2-3
v_gene: TRBV12-5
abundance: once
d_gene: TRBD1

CDR3nt: TGTGCCAGCAGCCAAGAATTGCCGGGGGCGAGATACAATGAGCAGTTCTTC
CDR3aa: CASSQELPGARYNEQFF
j_gene: TRBJ2-1
v_gene: TRBV4-2
abundance: .
d_gene: .

CDR3nt: TGTGCCAGCAGCTTAAAAGGGGTGAACCTTAACACCGGGGAGCTGTTTTTT
CDR3aa: CASSLKGVNLNTGELFF
j_gene: TRBJ2-2
v_gene: TRBV7-2
abundance: .
d_gene: .

CDR3nt: TGTGCCAGCAGCCGTTCGACAGGGTTATACAATGAGCAGTTCTTC
CDR3aa: CASSRSTGLYNEQFF
j_gene: TRBJ2-1
v_gene: TRBV5-4
abundance: .
d_gene: TRBD1

CDR3nt: TGCGCCAGCAGCCATGATATAAACCGGGACAGGAAAGAGACCCAGTACTTC
CDR3aa: CASSHDINRDRKETQYF
j_gene: TRBJ2-5
v_gene: TRBV4-3
abundance: .
d_gene: TRBD1

CDR3nt: TGTGCCAGCAGCTTGGAGGTCGCGGCTAACTATGGCTACACCTTC
CDR3aa: CASSLEVAANYGYTF
j_gene: TRBJ1-2
v_gene: TRBV5-4
abundance: .
d_gene: .

CDR3nt: TGCGCCAGCAGCCAAGAAAGTAGGGGACTACTCTACAATGAGCAGTTCTTC
CDR3aa: CASSQESRGLLYNEQFF
j_gene: TRBJ2-1
v_gene: TRBV4-1
abundance: .
d_gene: TRBD2

CDR3nt: TGTGCCAGCAGCCCTACTGAGGCCCATGTTGGCTACACCTTC
CDR3aa: CASSPTEAHVGYTF
j_gene: TRBJ1-2
v_gene: TRBV6-6
abundance: .
d_gene: .